What follows are 4 T cell receptor beta chains derived from one specimen sequenced in a study of CD8+ T cells in alopecia areata. Following extraction, RNA underwent reverse transcription to cDNA, which served as the sequencing template. The protocol was immunoSEQ multiplex PCR, while the TCRdb copy is restricted to in-frame clones and leaves out a portion. The repertoire holds about 150,000 clones, with 50% to 65% as singletons. As for treatment: oral pan-JAK inhibitor, 5-10 mg twice daily. The input for sequencing was CD8+ T cells sorted from blood, taken at week 4, from a patient treated with tofacitinib. All receptors derive from a human donor with alopecia areata.

The chain links TRBV10-2 to TRBJ2-3; D is unclear. V lost 2 bases, J lost 6 bases, and 12 bases lay in between. The V gene's germline CDR1 is WSHSY and CDR2 SAAADI. This CDR3 contains 14 residues. The CDR3 DNA sequence: TGCGCCAGCAGTGAGATTTCCTATTCGGATACGCAGTATTTT. Translated: CASSEISYSDTQYF.

This chain uses TRBV7-2 with TRBJ2-5; D may be TRBD1 (6 bases). Between the trimmed V and J ends, which lost 3 bases and 3 bases, there was a span of 23 bases. Germline CDR1 reads SGHTA; CDR2 reads FQGNSA. This CDR3 comprises 18 residues. The CDR3 DNA is TGTGCCAGCAGCTTGGGTTTGGACCCAAGGGGGTTTGAAGAGACCCAGTACTTC. Translation: CASSLGLDPRGFEETQYF.

The rearrangement joins TRBV30 to TRBJ1-4, with D possibly TRBD1 on 6 matching bases. This CDR3 comprises 16 residues. Trimming stripped 1 base from V and 6 bases from J, with 18 bases between. Germline assignment: CDR1 GTSNPN and CDR2 SVGIG (reference sequence). The CDR3 is CAWSGSAGGAYEKLFF. The CDR3, as DNA: TGTGCCTGGAGTGGCTCAGCGGGGGGCGCGTATGAAAAACTGTTTTTT.

This clone occurred a few times. The rearrangement joins TRBV2 to TRBJ2-2; tentative D call: TRBD1 (6 bases). Deletions cut 8 bases from V and 3 bases from J, with 16 bases between. This CDR3 is 15 amino acids long. Germline V gene sequence: CDR1 SNHLY, CDR2 FYNNEI. CDR3 sequence reads: CASGEGRGDTGELFF. In DNA form, the CDR3 reads TGTGCCAGCGGAGAGGGCAGGGGAGACACCGGGGAGCTGTTTTTT. The variable domain in full, with the rest retrieved from reference TRBV2 and TRBJ2-2, is EPEVTQTPSHQVTQMGQEVILRCVPISNHLYFYWYRQILGQKVEFLVSFYNNEISEKSEIFDDQFSVERPDGSNFTLKIRSTKLEDSAMYFCASGEGRGDTGELFFGEGSRLTVL.